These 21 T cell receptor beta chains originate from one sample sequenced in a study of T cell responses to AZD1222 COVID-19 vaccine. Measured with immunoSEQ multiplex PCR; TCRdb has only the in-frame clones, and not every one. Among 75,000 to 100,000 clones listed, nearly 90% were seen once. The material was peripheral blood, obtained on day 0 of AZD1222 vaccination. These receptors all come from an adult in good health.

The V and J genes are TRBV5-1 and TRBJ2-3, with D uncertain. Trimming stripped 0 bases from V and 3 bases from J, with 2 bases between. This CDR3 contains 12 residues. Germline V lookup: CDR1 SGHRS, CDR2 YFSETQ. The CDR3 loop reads CASSLVTDTQYF. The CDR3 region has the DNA TGCGCCAGCAGCTTGGTGACAGATACGCAGTATTTT.

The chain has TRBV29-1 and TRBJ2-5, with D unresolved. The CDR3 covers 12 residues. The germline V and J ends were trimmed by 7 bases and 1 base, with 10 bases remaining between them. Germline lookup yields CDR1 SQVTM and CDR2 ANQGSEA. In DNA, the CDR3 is TGCAGCGCTCTGAGGTTCCAAGAGACCCAGTACTTC. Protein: CSALRFQETQYF.

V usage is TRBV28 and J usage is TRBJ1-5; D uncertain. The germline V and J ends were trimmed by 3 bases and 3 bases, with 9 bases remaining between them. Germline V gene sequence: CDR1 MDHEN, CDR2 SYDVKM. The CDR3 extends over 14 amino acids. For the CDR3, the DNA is TGTGCCAGCAGTTTTCTGGGCATCAATCAGCCCCAGCATTTT. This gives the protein CASSFLGINQPQHF.

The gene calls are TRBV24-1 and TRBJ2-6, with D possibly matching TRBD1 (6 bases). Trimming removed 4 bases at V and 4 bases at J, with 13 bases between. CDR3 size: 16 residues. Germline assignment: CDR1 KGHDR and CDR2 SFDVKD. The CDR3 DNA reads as TGTGCCACCAGTGACACCCCAGGGGCCGGGGCCAACGTCCTGACTTTC. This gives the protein CATSDTPGAGANVLTF.

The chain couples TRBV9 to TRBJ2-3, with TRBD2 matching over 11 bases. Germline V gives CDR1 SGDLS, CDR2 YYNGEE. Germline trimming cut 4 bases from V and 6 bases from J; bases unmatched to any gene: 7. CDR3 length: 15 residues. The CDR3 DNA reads TGTGCCAGCAGCACTAGCGGGAGTAAGGGGGATACGCAGTATTTT. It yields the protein CASSTSGSKGDTQYF. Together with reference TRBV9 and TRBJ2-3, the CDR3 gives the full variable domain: DSGVTQTPKHLITATGQRVTLRCSPRSGDLSVYWYQQSLDQGLQFLIQYYNGEERAKGNILERFSAQQFPDLHSELNLSSLELGDSALYFCASSTSGSKGDTQYFGPGTRLTVL.

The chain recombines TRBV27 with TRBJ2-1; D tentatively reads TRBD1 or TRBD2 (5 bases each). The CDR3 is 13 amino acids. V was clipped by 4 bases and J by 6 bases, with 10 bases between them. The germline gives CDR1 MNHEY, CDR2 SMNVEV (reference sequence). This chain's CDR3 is CASSWGGGNEQFF. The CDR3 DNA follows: TGTGCCAGCAGTTGGGGTGGGGGCAATGAGCAGTTCTTC.

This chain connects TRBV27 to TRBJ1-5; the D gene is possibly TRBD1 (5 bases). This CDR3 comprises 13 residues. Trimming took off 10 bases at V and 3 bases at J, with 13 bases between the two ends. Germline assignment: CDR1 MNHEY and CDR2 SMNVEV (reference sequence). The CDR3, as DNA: TGTGCCATCGCAGGACAAGTCAATCAGCCCCAGCATTTT. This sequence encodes CAIAGQVNQPQHF.

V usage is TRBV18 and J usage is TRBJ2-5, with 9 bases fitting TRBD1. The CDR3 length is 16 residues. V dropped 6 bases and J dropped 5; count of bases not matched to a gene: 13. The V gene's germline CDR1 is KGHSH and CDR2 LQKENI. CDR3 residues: CASSHGPGQGKETQYF. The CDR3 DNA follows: TGTGCCAGCTCTCATGGACCGGGACAGGGAAAGGAGACCCAGTACTTC.

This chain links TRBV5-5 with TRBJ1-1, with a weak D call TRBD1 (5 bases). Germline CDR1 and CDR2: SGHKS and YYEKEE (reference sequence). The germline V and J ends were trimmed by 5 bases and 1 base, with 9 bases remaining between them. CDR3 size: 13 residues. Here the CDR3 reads CASRQGANTEAFF. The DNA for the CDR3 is TGTGCCAGCAGGCAGGGTGCGAACACTGAAGCTTTCTTT. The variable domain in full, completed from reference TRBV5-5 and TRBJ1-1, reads DAGVTQSPTHLIKTRGQQVTLRCSPISGHKSVSWYQQVLGQGPQFIFQYYEKEERGRGNFPDRFSARQFPNYSSELNVNALLLGDSALYLCASRQGANTEAFFGQGTRLTVV.

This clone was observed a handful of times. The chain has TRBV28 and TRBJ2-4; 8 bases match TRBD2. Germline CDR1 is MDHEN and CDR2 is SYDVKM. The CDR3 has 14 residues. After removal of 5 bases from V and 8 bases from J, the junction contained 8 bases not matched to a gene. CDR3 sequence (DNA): TGTGCCAGCAGTCCCGTCGGGAGGGGGGACATTCAGTACTTC. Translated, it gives CASSPVGRGDIQYF.

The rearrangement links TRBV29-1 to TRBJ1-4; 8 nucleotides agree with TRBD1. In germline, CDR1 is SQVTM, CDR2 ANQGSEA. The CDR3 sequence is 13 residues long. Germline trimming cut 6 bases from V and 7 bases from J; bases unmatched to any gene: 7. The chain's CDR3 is CSVQQGVGEKLFF. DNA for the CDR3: TGCAGCGTCCAACAGGGGGTCGGTGAAAAACTGTTTTTT.

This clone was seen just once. Here the CDR3 DNA reads TGTGCCAGCAGCAACGCGGGGTCGGACATTCAGTACTTC. As protein: CASSNAGSDIQYF. The rearrangement joins TRBV5-5 to TRBJ2-4; tentative D call: TRBD2 (6 bases). The CDR3 consists of 13 residues. Germline-derived CDR1 and CDR2 are SGHKS and YYEKEE (reference sequence). V was shortened by 4 bases and J by 8 bases, with 13 bases between the two germline ends.

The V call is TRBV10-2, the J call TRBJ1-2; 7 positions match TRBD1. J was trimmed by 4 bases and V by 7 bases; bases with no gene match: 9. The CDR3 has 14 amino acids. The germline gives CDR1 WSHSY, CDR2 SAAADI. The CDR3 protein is CASTSDRVAYGYTF. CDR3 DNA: TGCGCCAGCACCTCCGACAGGGTGGCCTATGGCTACACCTTC.

The CDR3 spells CASSPGRLNTEAFF. The DNA for the CDR3 is TGTGCCAGCAGCCCGGGACGTCTGAACACTGAAGCTTTCTTT. This rearrangement joins TRBV6-5 to TRBJ1-1, with D maybe TRBD1 (5 bases). CDR3 length: 14 amino acids. CDR1 MNHEY and CDR2 SVGAGI come from the germline V gene. V was shortened by 6 bases and J by 0 bases, with 11 bases between the two germline ends.

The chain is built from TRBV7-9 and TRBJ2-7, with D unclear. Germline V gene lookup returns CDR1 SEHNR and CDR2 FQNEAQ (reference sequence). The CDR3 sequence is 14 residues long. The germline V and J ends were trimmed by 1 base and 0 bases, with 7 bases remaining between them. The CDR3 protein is CASSLGTGSYEQYF. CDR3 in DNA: TGTGCCAGCAGCTTAGGGACGGGCTCCTACGAGCAGTACTTC.

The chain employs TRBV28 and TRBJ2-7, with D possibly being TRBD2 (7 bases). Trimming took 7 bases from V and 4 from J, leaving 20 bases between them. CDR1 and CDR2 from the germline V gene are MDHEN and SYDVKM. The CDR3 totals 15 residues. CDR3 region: CASTNRGGPTYEQYF. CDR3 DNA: TGTGCCAGCACCAATAGGGGGGGCCCAACTTACGAGCAGTACTTC.

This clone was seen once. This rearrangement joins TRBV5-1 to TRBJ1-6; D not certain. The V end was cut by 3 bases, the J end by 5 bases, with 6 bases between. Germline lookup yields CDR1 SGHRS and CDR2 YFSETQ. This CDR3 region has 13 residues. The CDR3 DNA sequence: TGCGCCAGCAGCTCGGACGATAATTCACCCCTCCACTTT. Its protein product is CASSSDDNSPLHF.

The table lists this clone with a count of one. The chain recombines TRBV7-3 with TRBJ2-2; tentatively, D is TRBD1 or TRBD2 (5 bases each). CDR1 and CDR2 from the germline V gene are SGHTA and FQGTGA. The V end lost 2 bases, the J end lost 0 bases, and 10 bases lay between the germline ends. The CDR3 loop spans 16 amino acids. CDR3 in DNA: TGTGCCAGCAGCTTATACGGGACGGCGAACACCGGGGAGCTGTTTTTT. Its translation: CASSLYGTANTGELFF.

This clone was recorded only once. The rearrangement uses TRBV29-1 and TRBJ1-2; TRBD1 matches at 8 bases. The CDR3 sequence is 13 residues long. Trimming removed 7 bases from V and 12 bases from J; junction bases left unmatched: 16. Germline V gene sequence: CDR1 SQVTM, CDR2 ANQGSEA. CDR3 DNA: TGCAGCGACGTACTCGCAGGGGGCCGGGGCCACACCTTC. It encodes CSDVLAGGRGHTF.

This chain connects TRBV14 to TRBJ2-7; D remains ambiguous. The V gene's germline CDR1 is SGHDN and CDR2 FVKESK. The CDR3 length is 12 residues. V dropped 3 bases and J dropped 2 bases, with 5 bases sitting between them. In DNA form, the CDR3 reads TGTGCCAGCAGCCATGGGACCTACGAGCAGTACTTC. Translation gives CASSHGTYEQYF.

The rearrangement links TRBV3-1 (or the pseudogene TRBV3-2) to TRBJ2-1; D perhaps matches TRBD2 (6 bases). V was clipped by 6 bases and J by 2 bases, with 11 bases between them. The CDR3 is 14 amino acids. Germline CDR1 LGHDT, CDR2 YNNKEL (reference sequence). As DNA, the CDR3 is TGTGCCAGCAGGGCGGAGGGTCCCTACAATGAGCAGTTCTTC. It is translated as CASRAEGPYNEQFF.